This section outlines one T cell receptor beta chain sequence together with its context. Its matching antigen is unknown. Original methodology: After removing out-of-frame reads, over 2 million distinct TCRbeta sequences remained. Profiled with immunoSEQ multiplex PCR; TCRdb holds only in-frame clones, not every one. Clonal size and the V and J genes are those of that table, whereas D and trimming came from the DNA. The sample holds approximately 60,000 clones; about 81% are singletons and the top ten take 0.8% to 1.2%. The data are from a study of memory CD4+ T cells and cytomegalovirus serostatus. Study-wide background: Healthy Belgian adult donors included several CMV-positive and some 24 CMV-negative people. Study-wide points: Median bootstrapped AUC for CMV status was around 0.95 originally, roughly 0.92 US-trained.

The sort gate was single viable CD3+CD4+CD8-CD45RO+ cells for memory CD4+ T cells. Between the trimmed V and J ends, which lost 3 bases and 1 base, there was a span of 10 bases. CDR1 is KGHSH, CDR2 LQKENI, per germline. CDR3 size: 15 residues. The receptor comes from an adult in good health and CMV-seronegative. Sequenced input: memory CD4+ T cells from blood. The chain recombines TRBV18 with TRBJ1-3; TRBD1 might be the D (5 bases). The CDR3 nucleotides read TGTGCCAGCTCACCGGTGGGGGAGTCTGGAAACACCATATATTTT. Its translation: CASSPVGESGNTIYF. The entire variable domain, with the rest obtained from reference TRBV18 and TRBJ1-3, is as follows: NAGVMQNPRHLVRRRGQEARLRCSPMKGHSHVYWYRQLPEEGLKFMVYLQKENIIDESGMPKERFSAEFPKEGPSILRIQQVVRGDSAAYFCASSPVGESGNTIYFGEGSWLTVV.